This T cell receptor beta chain was captured in a study of blood T cells in healthy people across ages. This clonotype has only one observation. A second about 7 to 12 cycle PCR used barcoded and J-beta primers. Using its own MiXCR run on the 5' RACE reads, TCRdb lists one record per CDR3 protein. Of roughly 1.7 million distinct CDR3 sequences in the sample, approximately 32% were seen once. Germline V lookup: CDR1 SGHTA, CDR2 FQGNSA. Trimming removed 1 base from V and 0 bases from J, with 9 bases in between. The CDR3 spans 15 residues. Sample: blood. This receptor was identified in a woman between 25 and 40 years old in good health. V is TRBV7-2 and J is TRBJ1-2; tentative D call: TRBD1 (6 bases). The DNA of the CDR3 is TGTGCCAGCAGCTTAGAATGGACAGCTAACTATGGCTACACCTTC. This gives the protein CASSLEWTANYGYTF.